This T cell receptor beta chain derives from a study of T-cell reconstitution after alpha-beta-depleted transplantation in children. The study's findings and limits: Several hundred expanded graft clones reportedly gave rise to the alpha-beta T cells present about two months after transplant. Hyperexpanded clones declined; after one year, newly produced T cells mostly supplied diversity. Certain patients had high TCRbeta diversity at day 60, and it came from recipient T cells and thymic progenitors that survived.

Germline CDR1 is SGHTA and CDR2 is FQGNSA. V lost 0 bases and J lost 8; bases outside the gene matches: 6. There are 17 residues in the CDR3. Molecular barcoding with unique molecular identifiers was used for the TCRbeta library. TCRdb re-called the PCR reads with MiXCR, one entry per CDR3 protein. The sample lists fewer than 250,000 distinct CDR3 sequences, around a sixth occurring once. The sample holds many counts of this clonotype. What it binds is not known. The source was PBMCs, mostly from graft donor cells, collected 360 days after TCRalphabeta/CD19-depleted stem cell transplant. This clonotype was sampled from a male patient between 2 and 9 years old who had a stem cell transplant for acute lymphoblastic leukemia, so the T cells may come from the graft donor. V is TRBV7-2 and J is TRBJ2-1; 14 nucleotides match TRBD2. The CDR3 sequence: CASSLALGTSGSDEQFF. The CDR3 nucleotides read TGTGCCAGCAGCTTAGCCCTCGGGACTAGCGGGAGCGATGAGCAGTTCTTC.